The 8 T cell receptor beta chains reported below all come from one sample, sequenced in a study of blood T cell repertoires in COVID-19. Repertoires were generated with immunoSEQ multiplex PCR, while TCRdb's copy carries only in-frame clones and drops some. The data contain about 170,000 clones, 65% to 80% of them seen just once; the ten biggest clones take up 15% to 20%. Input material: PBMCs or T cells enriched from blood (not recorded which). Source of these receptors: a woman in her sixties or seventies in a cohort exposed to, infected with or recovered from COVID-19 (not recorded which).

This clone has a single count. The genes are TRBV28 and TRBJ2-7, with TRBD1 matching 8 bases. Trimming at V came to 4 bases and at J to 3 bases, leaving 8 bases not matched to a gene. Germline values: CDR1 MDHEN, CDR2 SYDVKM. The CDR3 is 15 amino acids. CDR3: CASSSPGTGVYEQYF. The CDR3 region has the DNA TGTGCCAGCAGTTCCCCCGGGACAGGTGTCTACGAGCAGTACTTC.

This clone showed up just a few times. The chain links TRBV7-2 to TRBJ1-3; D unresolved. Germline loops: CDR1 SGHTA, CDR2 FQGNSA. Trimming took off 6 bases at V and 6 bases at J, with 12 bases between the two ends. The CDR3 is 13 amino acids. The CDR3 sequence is CASSSYLANTIYF. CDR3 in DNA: TGTGCCAGCAGTTCCTATTTAGCAAACACCATATATTTT.

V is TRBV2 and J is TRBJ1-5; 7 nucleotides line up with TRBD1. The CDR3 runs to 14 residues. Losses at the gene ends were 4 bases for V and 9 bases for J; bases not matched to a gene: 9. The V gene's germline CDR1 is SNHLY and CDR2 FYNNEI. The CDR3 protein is CASSGEQGLLPQHF. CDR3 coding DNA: TGTGCCAGCAGTGGGGAACAGGGGTTGCTGCCCCAGCATTTT.

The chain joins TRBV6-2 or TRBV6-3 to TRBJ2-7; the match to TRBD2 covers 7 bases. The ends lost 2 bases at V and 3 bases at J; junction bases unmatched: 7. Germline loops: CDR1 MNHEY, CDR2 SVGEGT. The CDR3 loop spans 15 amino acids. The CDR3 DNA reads TGTGCCAGCAGTTACGGGCGGGGGACCTACTACGAGCAGTACTTC. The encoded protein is CASSYGRGTYYEQYF.

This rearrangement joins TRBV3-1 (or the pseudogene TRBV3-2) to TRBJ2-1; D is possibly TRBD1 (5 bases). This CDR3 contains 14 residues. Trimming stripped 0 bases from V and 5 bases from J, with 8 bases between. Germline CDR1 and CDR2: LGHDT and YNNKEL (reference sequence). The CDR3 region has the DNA TGTGCCAGCAGCCAAGAAGGGGCAGACAATGAGCAGTTCTTC. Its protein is CASSQEGADNEQFF.

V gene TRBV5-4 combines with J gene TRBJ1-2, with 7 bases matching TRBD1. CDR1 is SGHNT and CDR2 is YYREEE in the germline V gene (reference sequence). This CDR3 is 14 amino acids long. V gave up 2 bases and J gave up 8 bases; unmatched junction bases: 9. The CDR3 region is CASSLRGRGSGYTF. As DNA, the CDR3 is TGTGCCAGCAGCTTACGCGGCAGGGGGTCGGGCTACACCTTC.

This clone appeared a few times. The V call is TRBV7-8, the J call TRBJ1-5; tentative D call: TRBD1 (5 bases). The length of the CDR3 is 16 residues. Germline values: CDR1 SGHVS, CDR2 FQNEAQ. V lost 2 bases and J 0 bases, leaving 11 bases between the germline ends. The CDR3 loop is CASSLRTINSNQPQHF. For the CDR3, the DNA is TGTGCCAGCAGCTTAAGGACAATTAATAGCAATCAGCCCCAGCATTTT.

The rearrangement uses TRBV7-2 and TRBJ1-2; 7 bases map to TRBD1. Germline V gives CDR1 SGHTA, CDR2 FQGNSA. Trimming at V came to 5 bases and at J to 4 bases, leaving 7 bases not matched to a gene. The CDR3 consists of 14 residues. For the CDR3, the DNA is TGTGCCAGCAGCCCAGGGGGTGCCTCCTATGGCTACACCTTC. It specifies CASSPGGASYGYTF.